This section outlines one T cell receptor (beta chain) sequence together with its context. Its target is unknown. The time point is: 4-8 weeks after completion of therapy. This CDR3 is built from 17 residues. Repertoires were generated with immunoSEQ multiplex PCR, while TCRdb's copy carries only in-frame clones and drops some. Of approximately 3,300 clones detected, 81% appear once; the ten largest clones hold about 45%. The record originates from a study of T cell therapy after organ transplantation. This clonotype originated in a human patient who had received a solid organ transplant and had CMV disease. A share of the T cells may be of graft donor origin. The chain employs TRBV21-1 and TRBJ2-7; the DNA was not compared with TRBD2, the D call given in the table. TRBV21-1 counts as a pseudogene. The sample here was CD8+ T cells from blood, taken after autologous CMV-specific T cell therapy. The CDR3 sequence: CASSKAPPGLETHEQYF. The DNA of the CDR3 is TGTGCCAGCAGCAAAGCACCTCCGGGACTAGAGACCCACGAGCAGTACTTC.